One and the same sample provided the 23 T cell receptor beta chains below, sequenced in a study of T cell responses to AZD1222 COVID-19 vaccine. Sequenced by immunoSEQ multiplex PCR; TCRdb stores in-frame clones only, minus some. Of some 140,000 clones in the sample, 88% were seen once. Sequences were derived from peripheral blood, sampled on day 0 of AZD1222 vaccination. All receptors come from an adult in good health.

The V call is TRBV5-6, the J call TRBJ1-2, with TRBD1 matching over 9 bases. The CDR3 loop spans 14 amino acids. Germline V lookup: CDR1 SGHDT, CDR2 YYEEEE. V shed 4 bases and J 5 bases; nucleotides not matched to a gene: 6. The DNA of the CDR3 is TGTGCCAGCAGCCGGGGACAGGGATCTTATGGCTACACCTTC. Its translation: CASSRGQGSYGYTF.

The CDR3: CASSVDSSYEQYF. The CDR3 coding sequence is TGTGCCAGCAGTGTGGACAGCTCCTACGAGCAGTACTTC. V gene TRBV25-1 combines with J gene TRBJ2-7; TRBD1 is a possible D gene (6 bases). This CDR3 has 13 amino acids. Germline CDR1 MGHDK, CDR2 SYGVNS. Trimming took 4 bases from V and 0 from J, leaving 7 bases between them.

V and J are TRBV19 and TRBJ1-2, with 9 bases fitting TRBD1. The germline CDR1 and CDR2 sequences are LNHDA and SQIVND (reference sequence). The junction had 5 bases not matched to a gene; V was cut back by 7 bases and J by 8 bases. The CDR3 sequence is 12 residues long. The CDR3 spells CASTNRGLGYTF. In nucleotides, the CDR3 is TGTGCCAGTACAAACAGGGGGCTGGGCTACACCTTC.

The V call is TRBV12-5, the J call TRBJ1-1, with 7 bases that match TRBD1. The CDR3 spans 13 residues. CDR1 is LGHNT, CDR2 FRNRAP, per germline. Trimming removed 1 base from V and 9 bases from J; junction bases left unmatched: 5. This CDR3 is CASGLDGRGKAFF. The DNA for the CDR3 is TGTGCTAGTGGTTTGGATGGCAGGGGGAAAGCTTTCTTT.

This sequence joins TRBV25-1 and TRBJ2-7, with a weak D call TRBD1 (6 bases). The CDR3 runs to 15 residues. Trimming removed 1 base from V and 3 bases from J, with 13 bases in between. Germline V gene data show CDR1 as MGHDK and CDR2 as SYGVNS. CDR3 protein: CASSEFLGGVYEQYF. The CDR3 nucleotides read TGTGCCAGCAGTGAATTTCTAGGGGGAGTCTACGAGCAGTACTTC.

This clone is a singleton in its sample. J is TRBJ1-1 and V is TRBV2, with TRBD1 as a possible D gene (5 bases). Germline CDR1 is SNHLY and CDR2 is FYNNEI. CDR3 length equals 13 residues. The V end lost 3 bases, the J end lost 8 bases, and 13 bases lay between the germline ends. The CDR3 sequence is CASSDPPGGEAFF. DNA of the CDR3: TGTGCCAGCAGTGACCCCCCCGGGGGAGAAGCTTTCTTT.

The chain links TRBV12-3 or TRBV12-4 to TRBJ2-1; D could derive from TRBD1 or TRBD2 (5 bases each). The CDR3 has 12 residues. Trimming shortened V by 4 bases and J by 10 bases, and 11 bases separated the two germline ends. The CDR3 here is CASSSGPPEQFF. The CDR3 DNA follows: TGTGCCAGCAGTTCGGGGCCTCCCGAGCAGTTCTTC.

The V and J genes are TRBV12-3 or TRBV12-4 and TRBJ1-2, with 7 nucleotides matching TRBD1. This CDR3 is 12 amino acids long. The J segment lost 7 bases and the V segment lost 4 bases, leaving 3 bases of the junction unmatched. The chain's CDR3 is CASSSQGGGYTF. Here the CDR3 DNA reads TGTGCCAGCAGTTCCCAGGGGGGTGGCTACACCTTC.

Here the CDR3 reads CASSPPNPGQGGQPQHF. The CDR3 region has the DNA TGTGCCAGCTCACCTCCTAATCCGGGACAGGGAGGTCAGCCCCAGCATTTT. This chain joins TRBV18 and TRBJ1-5, with TRBD1 matching 9 bases. After removal of 3 bases from V and 6 bases from J, the junction contained 12 bases not matched to a gene. Germline V gives CDR1 KGHSH, CDR2 LQKENI. CDR3 size: 17 residues.

This sequence joins TRBV5-1 and TRBJ2-7; D is tentatively TRBD1 or TRBD2 (5 bases each). CDR3 length: 14 residues. Deletions cut 5 bases from V and 5 bases from J, with 17 bases between. Germline assignment: CDR1 SGHRS and CDR2 YFSETQ. In DNA, the CDR3 is TGCGCCAGCAGGAACATGGGGGATGGCCACGAGCAGTACTTC. Translated: CASRNMGDGHEQYF.

This clone appeared a few times. This chain connects TRBV12-5 to TRBJ1-1; D remains ambiguous. V lost 0 bases to trimming and J lost 0 bases, with 14 bases between them. Germline loops: CDR1 LGHNT, CDR2 FRNRAP. CDR3 length equals 17 residues. CDR3 residues: CASGLVLSPGMNTEAFF. CDR3 sequence (DNA): TGTGCTAGTGGTTTGGTACTAAGTCCAGGTATGAACACTGAAGCTTTCTTT.

V usage is TRBV5-8 and J usage is TRBJ2-1; 11 bases match TRBD2. The germline gives CDR1 SGHTS, CDR2 YDEGEE. The V gene end was trimmed by 3 bases and the J gene end by 4 bases; junction bases not matched to a gene: 6. The CDR3 has 16 amino acids. CDR3 in DNA: TGTGCCAGCAGCTCTCCTAGCGGGGGGAAATACAATGAGCAGTTCTTC. Protein product: CASSSPSGGKYNEQFF.

This chain uses TRBV2 with TRBJ2-7, with 11 bases matching TRBD2. This CDR3 contains 14 residues. Germline V gives CDR1 SNHLY, CDR2 FYNNEI. With 1 base clipped from V and 6 bases from J, the junction kept 2 bases outside the gene matches. CDR3 DNA: TGTGCCAGCAGTGAAGAGGGGACTAGCGGCGAGCAGTACTTC. It encodes CASSEEGTSGEQYF.

The rearrangement links TRBV7-2 to TRBJ1-1, with D perhaps TRBD1 (5 bases). Germline V gene data show CDR1 as SGHTA and CDR2 as FQGNSA. The CDR3 extends over 13 amino acids. V lost 1 base and J lost 6, with 9 bases in between. DNA of the CDR3: TGTGCCAGCAGCTTAGGGGGACGGCCTGAAGCTTTCTTT. Amino acids: CASSLGGRPEAFF.

This clone was recorded a few times. The J gene is TRBJ1-2, the V gene TRBV5-6; D is possibly TRBD1 (6 bases). From germline, CDR1 is SGHDT and CDR2 YYEEEE. There are 13 residues in the CDR3. V was trimmed by 5 bases and J by 6 bases, leaving 14 bases between them. CDR3 DNA: TGTGCCAGCAGGCAGCACCACAGGGATGGCTACACCTTC. Its translation: CASRQHHRDGYTF.

This chain joins TRBV4-1 and TRBJ1-2; D may be TRBD1 (6 bases). The V gene lost 0 bases and the J gene lost 4 bases, with 9 bases spanning the gap. Germline V CDR1 and CDR2: MGHRA, YSYEKL. The CDR3 runs 14 residues. Here the CDR3 DNA reads TGCGCCAGCAGCCAAGAAAAGGGGGGCTATGGCTACACCTTC. It specifies CASSQEKGGYGYTF.

The chain couples TRBV10-3 to TRBJ2-3, with D unclear. This CDR3 contains 13 residues. Germline V CDR1 and CDR2: ENHRY, SYGVKD. Trimming took 3 bases from V and 5 from J, leaving 9 bases between them. In nucleotides, the CDR3 is TGTGCCATCAGTGACAGCCCTATAGATACGCAGTATTTT. Translated, it gives CAISDSPIDTQYF.

This clone came up a few times. The CDR3 reads CASSPGGAYNEQFF. The DNA for the CDR3 is TGTGCCAGCAGCCCTGGGGGGGCCTACAATGAGCAGTTCTTC. This chain connects TRBV7-9 to TRBJ2-1, with TRBD2 matching 7 bases. The J segment lost 2 bases and the V segment lost 5 bases, leaving 3 bases of the junction unmatched. CDR3 size: 14 residues. Germline assignment: CDR1 SEHNR and CDR2 FQNEAQ (reference sequence).

The rearrangement joins TRBV6-6 to TRBJ2-1; the D gene is possibly TRBD1 (6 bases). The V gene's germline CDR1 is MNHNY and CDR2 SVGAGI (reference sequence). This CDR3 region has 15 residues. V dropped 4 bases and J dropped 0 bases, with 10 bases sitting between them. DNA of the CDR3: TGTGCCAGCAGTTTGGGGGCTCCCTCCTACAATGAGCAGTTCTTC. Translation: CASSLGAPSYNEQFF.

CDR3 loop: CASSQITLEQHF. CDR3 nucleotide sequence: TGCGCCAGCAGCCAGATTACCCTGGAGCAGCATTTT. The chain combines TRBV4-3 with TRBJ1-5; no clear D gene. The CDR3 extends over 12 amino acids. Germline V gives CDR1 LGHNA, CDR2 YSLEER. V lost 3 bases, J lost 13 bases, and 13 bases lay in between.

The genes are TRBV29-1 and TRBJ1-6; D gene uncertain. Germline CDR1 SQVTM, CDR2 ANQGSEA. V lost 4 bases and J 8 bases, leaving 12 bases between the germline ends. This CDR3 is built from 13 residues. For the CDR3, the DNA is TGCAGCGTTGTGTTTGCACCGGATTCACCCCTCCACTTT. It encodes CSVVFAPDSPLHF.

The CDR3 is CASSLEYTGELFF. The DNA of the CDR3 is TGTGCCAGCAGCTTAGAGTACACCGGGGAGCTGTTTTTT. The chain recombines TRBV7-3 with TRBJ2-2; D unresolved. The germline gives CDR1 SGHTA, CDR2 FQGTGA. Trimming took 2 bases from V and 3 from J, leaving 4 bases between them. The CDR3 length is 13 residues.

The chain links TRBV19 to TRBJ1-5; TRBD1 aligns across 7 bases. The trim removed 3 bases at V and 0 bases at J, leaving 5 bases unmatched. Germline-derived CDR1 and CDR2 are LNHDA and SQIVND (reference sequence). The CDR3 spans 16 residues. In DNA form, the CDR3 reads TGTGCCAGTAGTATTCATGGGACAGATAGCAATCAGCCCCAGCATTTT. Translating it yields CASSIHGTDSNQPQHF.